One and the same sample provided the 32 T cell receptor beta chains below, sequenced in a study of siplizumab effects on memory and regulatory T cells. Produced via immunoSEQ multiplex PCR; TCRdb's table is partial and in-frame only. The data hold approximately 100,000 clones, with nearly 95% observed a single time. Input material: non-Treg CD4+ T cells sorted from blood. The origin of the receptors is a human donor in good health.

This chain joins TRBV19 and TRBJ1-5; 7 bases are a match to TRBD1. Germline-derived CDR1 and CDR2 are LNHDA and SQIVND (reference sequence). Germline trimming cut 5 bases from V and 6 bases from J; bases unmatched to any gene: 7. CDR3 size: 14 residues. CDR3: CASSSTTGSQPQHF. As DNA, the CDR3 is TGTGCCAGTAGTTCCACGACAGGGAGTCAGCCCCAGCATTTT.

V gene TRBV10-3 combines with J gene TRBJ2-5; 7 bases line up with TRBD1. Germline assignment: CDR1 ENHRY and CDR2 SYGVKD. V lost 6 bases and J lost 1; bases outside the gene matches: 2. This CDR3 has 13 residues. In nucleotides, the CDR3 is TGTGCCATCAGCCGGGACAGCCAAGAGACCCAGTACTTC. The encoded protein is CAISRDSQETQYF.

The table lists this clone with a few counts. The rearrangement uses TRBV5-1 and TRBJ2-2, with 8 bases that match TRBD1. Germline V gene data show CDR1 as SGHRS and CDR2 as YFSETQ. The CDR3 is 17 residues long. J was trimmed by 0 bases and V by 4 bases; bases with no gene match: 8. The CDR3 reads CASSGLQGVSNTGELFF. In DNA, the CDR3 is TGCGCCAGCAGCGGGCTACAGGGGGTTTCGAACACCGGGGAGCTGTTTTTT.

This chain uses TRBV5-6 with TRBJ2-7; possibly TRBD2 for D (5 bases). The V gene lost 4 bases and the J gene lost 2 bases, with 16 bases spanning the gap. This CDR3 comprises 15 residues. Germline-derived CDR1 and CDR2 are SGHDT and YYEEEE. CDR3 amino acids: CASSAQDWKTYEQYF. The CDR3 DNA is TGTGCCAGCAGCGCCCAGGACTGGAAAACCTACGAGCAGTACTTC.

The chain employs TRBV5-4 and TRBJ2-5; possible D gene TRBD2, 6 bases. The CDR3 is 13 residues long. Trimming took 3 bases from V and 2 from J, leaving 8 bases between them. The V gene's germline CDR1 is SGHNT and CDR2 YYREEE (reference sequence). In DNA form, the CDR3 reads TGTGCCAGCAGCTCCGGGGGACAAGAGACCCAGTACTTC. It codes for CASSSGGQETQYF.

This clone was counted once. The gene calls are TRBV7-2 and TRBJ2-6; no reliable D call. The germline V gene encodes CDR1 SGHTA and CDR2 FQGNSA. This CDR3 has 12 amino acids. Deletions cut 2 bases from V and 13 bases from J, with 9 bases between. CDR3 DNA sequence: TGTGCCAGCAGCTTAAGGGAACGTGTCCTGACTTTC. Translating gives CASSLRERVLTF. Supplemented by reference TRBV7-2 and TRBJ2-6, the full variable domain reads GAGVSQSPSNKVTEKGKDVELRCDPISGHTALYWYRQSLGQGLEFLIYFQGNSAPDKSGLPSDRFSAERTGGSVSTLTIQRTQQEDSAVYLCASSLRERVLTFGAGSRLTVL.

The chain uses TRBV5-4 and TRBJ2-3; a weak D match, TRBD2 (5 bases). CDR1 and CDR2 from the germline V gene are SGHNT and YYREEE (reference sequence). V shed 4 bases and J shed 5 bases, with 14 bases lying between them. This CDR3 has 14 amino acids. The CDR3 sequence is CASSLFQRLDTQYF. The CDR3 DNA reads TGTGCCAGCAGCCTTTTCCAGCGGTTAGATACGCAGTATTTT.

The chain uses TRBV27 and TRBJ2-7; D may be TRBD1 (6 bases). Germline V lookup: CDR1 MNHEY, CDR2 SMNVEV (reference sequence). V gave up 6 bases and J gave up 4 bases, with 13 bases separating them. CDR3 length: 13 amino acids. CDR3 amino acids: CASSPHRAYEQYF. CDR3 sequence (DNA): TGTGCCAGCAGCCCTCACAGGGCGTACGAGCAGTACTTC.

This clone was seen only a few times. This chain joins TRBV2 and TRBJ2-2; the D call may be TRBD1 or TRBD2 (6 bases each). Trimming pared 3 bases from V and 6 bases from J, leaving 11 bases between. The germline V gene encodes CDR1 SNHLY and CDR2 FYNNEI. The CDR3 covers 14 residues. This chain's CDR3 is CASSDRGEAGELFF. CDR3 nucleotides: TGTGCCAGCAGTGATAGGGGGGAGGCCGGGGAGCTGTTTTTT.

The chain employs TRBV14 and TRBJ2-7; tentative D call: TRBD2 (7 bases). The V gene's germline CDR1 is SGHDN and CDR2 FVKESK. The CDR3 contains 17 residues. V was trimmed by 0 bases and J by 0 bases, leaving 15 bases between them. In nucleotides, the CDR3 is TGTGCCAGCAGCCAAGAAAGGGGGGGAGCGAGCTCCTACGAGCAGTACTTC. It yields the protein CASSQERGGASSYEQYF.

The chain carries TRBV5-4 and TRBJ2-3; 10 nucleotides match TRBD1. Germline trimming cut 4 bases from V and 6 bases from J; bases unmatched to any gene: 11. Germline V gene sequence: CDR1 SGHNT, CDR2 YYREEE (reference sequence). This CDR3 comprises 16 residues. The CDR3 DNA reads TGTGCCAGCAGCCCGGGTCTTCGGACAGGGGGGGATACGCAGTATTTT. Amino acid sequence: CASSPGLRTGGDTQYF.

The genes are TRBV19 and TRBJ1-1; D remains ambiguous. Trimming pared 5 bases from V and 6 bases from J, leaving 10 bases between. Germline V gene sequence: CDR1 LNHDA, CDR2 SQIVND (reference sequence). CDR3 length equals 12 residues. The CDR3 reads CASSAGSPEAFF. Written as DNA, the CDR3 is TGTGCCAGTAGTGCCGGGAGCCCTGAAGCTTTCTTT.

V gene TRBV30 combines with J gene TRBJ2-3, with 9 bases identical to TRBD2. V lost 2 bases to trimming and J lost 9 bases; unmatched junction nucleotides: 12. From germline, CDR1 is GTSNPN and CDR2 SVGIG (reference sequence). The CDR3 consists of 15 residues. The CDR3 spells CAWSQLAGWEGTQYF. The CDR3 region has the DNA TGTGCCTGGAGTCAACTAGCGGGTTGGGAGGGAACGCAGTATTTT.

This clone was seen only once. This chain connects TRBV16 to TRBJ2-1; 7 bases match TRBD1. The CDR3 runs 15 residues. Germline V gives CDR1 KGHSY, CDR2 FQNENV. The trim removed 0 bases at V and 15 bases at J, leaving 14 bases unmatched. The CDR3 sequence is CASSQSITGDARRFF. The CDR3 DNA reads TGTGCCAGCAGCCAATCGATTACAGGGGACGCCCGGCGGTTCTTC.

The chain carries TRBV9 and TRBJ2-2; 8 bases match TRBD1. The trim removed 2 bases at V and 5 bases at J, leaving 5 bases unmatched. This CDR3 has 15 amino acids. Germline V gene lookup returns CDR1 SGDLS and CDR2 YYNGEE. CDR3 region: CASSVGQGQTGELFF. DNA for the CDR3: TGTGCCAGCAGCGTTGGACAGGGACAGACCGGGGAGCTGTTTTTT.

The V gene is TRBV12-5, the J gene TRBJ2-1; the match to TRBD2 covers 8 bases. This CDR3 spans 17 amino acids. Germline V gene lookup returns CDR1 LGHNT and CDR2 FRNRAP. V was clipped by 2 bases and J by 7 bases; unmatched bases: 13. This CDR3 reads CASGLPGPGTRHNEQFF. Here the CDR3 DNA reads TGTGCTAGTGGTTTGCCGGGCCCCGGGACTAGACATAATGAGCAGTTCTTC.

The V call is TRBV5-6, the J call TRBJ2-4; TRBD2 agrees at 7 bases. From germline, CDR1 is SGHDT and CDR2 YYEEEE. Losses at the gene ends were 3 bases for V and 2 bases for J; bases not matched to a gene: 11. The CDR3 loop spans 17 amino acids. The CDR3 DNA reads as TGTGCCAGCAGCTCCACCGGGACTAACGTCCCCAAAAACATTCAGTACTTC. Encoded protein: CASSSTGTNVPKNIQYF.

The chain has TRBV11-1 and TRBJ1-1, with no clear D. The CDR3 totals 13 residues. V was trimmed by 0 bases and J by 5 bases, leaving 7 bases between them. Germline-derived CDR1 and CDR2 are SGHAT and FQDESV (reference sequence). CDR3 nucleotide sequence: TGTGCCAGCAGCTTAGCAGGGAATACTGAAGCTTTCTTT. This sequence encodes CASSLAGNTEAFF. Full variable domain (remainder filled in from reference TRBV11-1 and TRBJ1-1): EAEVAQSPRYKITEKSQAVAFWCDPISGHATLYWYRQILGQGPELLVQFQDESVVDDSQLPKDRFSAERLKGVDSTLKIQPAELGDSAMYLCASSLAGNTEAFFGQGTRLTVV.

This clone was counted a few times. The chain couples TRBV10-1 to TRBJ2-7; the match to TRBD2 covers 12 bases. Germline values: CDR1 WNHNN, CDR2 SYGVQD (reference sequence). This CDR3 region has 16 residues. Unmatched junction bases numbered 5, after V lost 2 bases and J lost 3 bases. CDR3 protein: CASSEVGLAGSYEQYF. For the CDR3, the DNA is TGCGCCAGCAGTGAGGTGGGACTAGCGGGCAGCTACGAGCAGTACTTC.

The rearrangement links TRBV7-6 to TRBJ2-3; 9 bases agree with TRBD1. Per germline, CDR1 SGHVS and CDR2 FNYEAQ. CDR3 length equals 14 residues. The ends lost 5 bases at V and 3 bases at J; junction bases unmatched: 3. The chain's CDR3 is CASSPQGATDTQYF. Here the CDR3 DNA reads TGTGCCAGCAGCCCACAGGGGGCAACAGATACGCAGTATTTT.

This chain joins TRBV19 and TRBJ2-3, with 7 bases identical to TRBD1. The germline gives CDR1 LNHDA, CDR2 SQIVND (reference sequence). The CDR3 is 15 amino acids. Losses at the gene ends were 4 bases for V and 0 bases for J; bases not matched to a gene: 4. CDR3 sequence reads: CASSNRDSSTDTQYF. The CDR3, as DNA: TGTGCCAGTAGTAACCGGGACAGTAGCACAGATACGCAGTATTTT.

V and J are TRBV10-3 and TRBJ2-3, with 11 bases that match TRBD2. In germline, CDR1 is ENHRY, CDR2 SYGVKD. The CDR3 extends over 15 amino acids. V was pared by 6 bases and J by 6 bases, with 8 bases of the junction left unmatched. CDR3 coding DNA: TGTGCCATCAGCGCTGGACTAGCGGGCGGGGATACGCAGTATTTT. Translated, it gives CAISAGLAGGDTQYF.

This clone has a handful of counts. The chain joins TRBV20-1 to TRBJ1-2; D is ambiguous. V lost 5 bases and J lost 6, with 7 bases in between. This CDR3 spans 10 amino acids. Germline CDR1 DFQATT, CDR2 SNEGSKA (reference sequence). The CDR3, as DNA: TGCAGTGCTTTCGGCGATGGCTACACCTTC. This encodes CSAFGDGYTF.

The chain links TRBV11-3 to TRBJ2-1, with no clear D. Germline V lookup: CDR1 SGHNT, CDR2 YENEEA. V lost 5 bases and J lost 7, with 15 bases in between. This CDR3 has 14 residues. In DNA form, the CDR3 reads TGTGCCAGCAGCCTGAAAAGGGATACGAATGAGCAGTTCTTC. This encodes CASSLKRDTNEQFF.

The V and J genes are TRBV29-1 and TRBJ1-1, with a possible D match to TRBD1 (5 bases). CDR3 length: 12 amino acids. Germline CDR1 SQVTM, CDR2 ANQGSEA. Trimming left V 5 bases short and J 4 bases short, with 11 bases between. CDR3 coding DNA: TGCAGCGTTACAACGGGGGGCACTGAAGCTTTCTTT. This gives the protein CSVTTGGTEAFF.

The J gene is TRBJ1-5, the V gene TRBV15; D is ambiguous. V was cut by 0 bases and J by 7 bases, with 7 bases left in between. The CDR3 runs to 13 residues. Germline values: CDR1 LNHNV, CDR2 YYDKDF (reference sequence). The CDR3, as DNA: TGTGCCACCAGCAGAGATGGGGAGCAGCCCCAGCATTTT. Its protein product is CATSRDGEQPQHF.

The chain uses TRBV6-5 and TRBJ1-2; 8 bases align to TRBD1. The CDR3 is 14 amino acids. Germline V lookup: CDR1 MNHEY, CDR2 SVGAGI. V trimming: 7 bases; J trimming: 2 bases; junction bases outside the gene matches: 6. As DNA, the CDR3 is TGTGCCAGCAAAATGGGACAGGCAAACTATGGCTACACCTTC. The encoded protein is CASKMGQANYGYTF.

J is TRBJ2-6 and V is TRBV7-6; 12 bases are shared with TRBD2. This CDR3 spans 20 amino acids. The V and J ends lost 5 bases and 0 bases, in that order; junction bases with no gene match: 11. Per germline, CDR1 SGHVS and CDR2 FNYEAQ. CDR3 loop: CASSENTRGLAGSGANVLTF. The CDR3 DNA is TGTGCCAGCAGCGAAAATACACGGGGACTAGCGGGCTCTGGGGCCAACGTCCTGACTTTC.

The gene calls are TRBV25-1 and TRBJ1-6; a possible D gene is TRBD1 (5 bases). V was shortened by 7 bases and J by 9 bases, with 22 bases between the two germline ends. Germline lookup yields CDR1 MGHDK and CDR2 SYGVNS. The CDR3 is made up of 16 amino acids. CDR3 nucleotides: TGTGCCAGCACCAGTACTAAAGGGCAGGGTGGTTCACCCCTCCACTTT. It translates to CASTSTKGQGGSPLHF.

CDR3 coding DNA: TGCGCCAGCAGCTCAGGACCTAACGAGCAGTACTTC. As protein: CASSSGPNEQYF. The J gene is TRBJ2-7, the V gene TRBV5-1; D gene uncertain. Germline V gives CDR1 SGHRS, CDR2 YFSETQ. With 3 bases removed from V and 5 bases from J, the gap between germline ends came to 9 bases. This CDR3 has 12 amino acids.

This chain joins TRBV15 and TRBJ1-5, with D tentatively TRBD1 (5 bases). CDR1 is LNHNV and CDR2 is YYDKDF in the germline V gene (reference sequence). CDR3 length: 15 amino acids. The V gene lost 0 bases and the J gene lost 7 bases, with 13 bases spanning the gap. The CDR3 protein is CATSRDLGREQPQHF. CDR3 sequence (DNA): TGTGCCACCAGCAGAGATCTAGGCAGGGAACAGCCCCAGCATTTT. Filled out from reference TRBV15 and TRBJ1-5, the complete variable domain reads DAMVIQNPRYQVTQFGKPVTLSCSQTLNHNVMYWYQQKSSQAPKLLFHYYDKDFNNEADTPDNFQSRRPNTSFCFLDIRSPGLGDTAMYLCATSRDLGREQPQHFGDGTRLSIL.

The V and J genes are TRBV2 and TRBJ2-1; no definite D call. Trimming took off 1 base at V and 6 bases at J, with 7 bases between the two ends. Germline V CDR1 and CDR2: SNHLY, FYNNEI. The CDR3 has 13 amino acids. As DNA, the CDR3 is TGTGCCAGCAGTGAAGGCTGGACCAATGAGCAGTTCTTC. This encodes CASSEGWTNEQFF.